The clone carrying this T cell receptor beta chain has ten or more counts. Antigen: not known. The CDR3 length is 15 residues. V lost 0 bases and J lost 0, with 7 bases in between. Germline lookup yields CDR1 SGHRS and CDR2 YFSETQ. This entry belongs to a study of identical twins. Overall study results and limits: The study found weaker excess twin sharing in beta out-of-frame sequences. Some out-of-frame alpha sequences were shared by twins, and these showed excess low generation probability.

TCRdb called the 5' RACE reads again in MiXCR, with one record for every CDR3 protein. The sample records about 1.7 million distinct CDR3 sequences, about 30% being singletons. What was sequenced was cord blood. The chain couples TRBV5-1 to TRBJ2-4; D is undetermined. The origin of this receptor is a newborn girl in good health. In DNA form, the CDR3 reads TGCGCCAGCAGCTTGGTGCCAGGAGCCAAAAACATTCAGTACTTC. It encodes CASSLVPGAKNIQYF.